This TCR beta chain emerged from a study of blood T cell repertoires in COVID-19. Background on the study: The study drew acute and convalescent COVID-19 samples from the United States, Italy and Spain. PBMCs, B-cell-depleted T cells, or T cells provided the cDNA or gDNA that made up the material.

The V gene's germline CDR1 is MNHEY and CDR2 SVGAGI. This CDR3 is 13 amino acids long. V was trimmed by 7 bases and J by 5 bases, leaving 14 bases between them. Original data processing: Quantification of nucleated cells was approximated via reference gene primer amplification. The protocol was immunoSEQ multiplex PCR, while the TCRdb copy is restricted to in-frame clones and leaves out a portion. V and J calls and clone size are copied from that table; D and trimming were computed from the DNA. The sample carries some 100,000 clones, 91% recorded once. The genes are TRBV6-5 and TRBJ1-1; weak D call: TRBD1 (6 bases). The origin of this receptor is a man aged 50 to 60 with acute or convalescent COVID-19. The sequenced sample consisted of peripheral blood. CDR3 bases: TGTGCCAGCAAGTTACACAGGGCAACTGAAGCTTTCTTT. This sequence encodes CASKLHRATEAFF.